Listed below are T cell receptor beta chains from one sample, sequenced in a study of shared clonotypes between healthy human individuals. TCRdb's copy holds only in-frame clones and misses some; the assay was immunoSEQ multiplex PCR. The sample lists a few hundred thousand clones, less than 98% occurring once. The sequenced material came from naive CD4+ T cells sorted from blood. These receptors all come from a woman aged 25-40 years in good health. The CDR3 runs from the conserved cysteine through the conserved F or W. Each record gives: J gene, D gene, V gene, clone size, CDR3 DNA, CDR3 protein. D genes are given only for firm matches. The size entry is marked missing in some rows and otherwise reads once, few, many or a size class.

>TRBJ2-7|TRBD2|TRBV19|few
TGTGCCAGTAGGACACAGGGACTAGCGGACTACGAGCAGTACTTC
CASRTQGLADYEQYF
>TRBJ1-5|-|TRBV6-1|-
TGTGCCAGCAGTTCCGGGAGCAATCAGCCCCAGCATTTT
CASSSGSNQPQHF
>TRBJ2-3|-|TRBV27|once
TGTGCCAGCAGCCTTGACGGGGGTACGCAGTATTTT
CASSLDGGTQYF
>TRBJ2-1|TRBD2|TRBV19|-
TGTGCCAGTAGTCGAGCGGGAGGGTTCTACAATGAGCAGTTCTTC
CASSRAGGFYNEQFF
>TRBJ2-1|TRBD2|TRBV12-5|once
TGTGCTAGTCGCGCCGGGACTAGCGGCTACAATGAGCAGTTCTTC
CASRAGTSGYNEQFF
>TRBJ1-4|TRBD1|TRBV18|-
TGTGCCAGCTCCCTCGGACAGGCAACTAATGAAAAACTGTTTTTT
CASSLGQATNEKLFF
>TRBJ2-7|-|TRBV7-9|-
TGTGCCAGCAGCTTAGATATAACCTACGAGCAGTACTTC
CASSLDITYEQYF
>TRBJ2-7|-|TRBV7-8|-
TGTGCCAGCAGCTTAGGGTTACAAGACTACGAGCAGTACTTC
CASSLGLQDYEQYF
>TRBJ1-1|TRBD1|TRBV18|-
TGTGCCAGCTCACAGGGACAGGGAGCCAGTGGGCACACTGAAGCTTTCTTT
CASSQGQGASGHTEAFF
>TRBJ2-7|TRBD1|TRBV27|-
TGTGCCAGCAGTTTAAAGGGGGCCCCCTACGAGCAGTACTTC
CASSLKGAPYEQYF
>TRBJ2-2|TRBD2|TRBV19|-
TGTGCCAGTAGTACGGGACTAGTTGGAGACGCGAACACCGGGGAGCTGTTTTTT
CASSTGLVGDANTGELFF
>TRBJ2-3|-|TRBV28|-
TGTGCCAGCAGTTTGGTGCAGGGAGGGGGAGATACGCAGTATTTT
CASSLVQGGGDTQYF
>TRBJ1-6|-|TRBV29-1|-
TGCAGCGTTGGGCCGGAGACGGGATCACCCCTCCACTTT
CSVGPETGSPLHF
>TRBJ2-1|TRBD2|TRBV7-3|-
TGTGCCAGCAGCCAGACTAGCGCTATCAATGAGCAGTTCTTC
CASSQTSAINEQFF
>TRBJ1-2|-|TRBV19|-
TGTGCCAGTACCCTCGCGGGGCAGAGCTATGGCTACACCTTC
CASTLAGQSYGYTF
>TRBJ1-4|-|TRBV30|-
TGTGCCTGCCCGTCTGCAACTAATGAAAAACTGTTTTTT
CACPSATNEKLFF
>TRBJ1-6|-|TRBV5-1|-
TGCGCCAGCAGCTTAAGTGTCGAGGATAATTCACCCCTCCACTTT
CASSLSVEDNSPLHF
>TRBJ2-3|-|TRBV15|-
TGTGCCACCAGCAGCAACCCTAGCACAGATACGCAGTATTTT
CATSSNPSTDTQYF
>TRBJ2-7|TRBD2|TRBV5-6|-
TGTGCCAGCAGCTTGCCCAGGGAGGGACTAGCGGGAGGGCGTGAGCAGTACTTC
CASSLPREGLAGGREQYF
>TRBJ2-7|-|TRBV5-1|-
TGCGCCAGCAGCTTGGCGCAGGGACCCACGTACGAGCAGTACTTC
CASSLAQGPTYEQYF
>TRBJ2-7|-|TRBV30|-
TGTGCCTGGAGTGTACGCGGCGGAAAAGCCTACGAGCAGTACTTC
CAWSVRGGKAYEQYF
>TRBJ1-1|-|TRBV10-3|once
TGTGCCATCAGTGATCCTCCCACAGGGAACACTGAAGCTTTCTTT
CAISDPPTGNTEAFF
>TRBJ1-1|-|TRBV28|-
TGTGCCAGCAGTTTGCCCGGGACGGTGAACACTGAAGCTTTCTTT
CASSLPGTVNTEAFF
>TRBJ2-5|TRBD2|TRBV5-1|-
TGCGCCAGCAGCTTGTCAATAGCGGGAGGGTTGAGGGAGACCCAGTACTTC
CASSLSIAGGLRETQYF
>TRBJ1-5|-|TRBV4-2|-
TGTGCCAGCAGAGGGGGGGGAGATCAGCCCCAGCATTTT
CASRGGGDQPQHF
>TRBJ2-1|-|TRBV18|-
TGTGCCAGCTCACCCCGTGAGGGGCTACAGCAGTTCTTC
CASSPREGLQQFF
>TRBJ1-4|TRBD1|TRBV28|-
TGTGCCAGCAGTACGACAGGGGTAACAACTAATGAAAAACTGTTTTTT
CASSTTGVTTNEKLFF